This T cell receptor beta chain appears in the sequencing data of a study of blood T cell repertoires in COVID-19. As for the study in general: Material from acute and convalescent COVID-19 was sourced from the United States, Italy and Spain. PBMCs, B-cell-depleted T cells, or T cells were the source of the cDNA or gDNA that made up the material.

The ends were cut back, 0 bases at V and 8 bases at J, with 12 bases in the middle. CDR3 length: 14 amino acids. In germline, CDR1 is SGDLS, CDR2 YYNGEE. Original processing methods: Cell counts per sample came from amplifying reference gene primers. Produced via immunoSEQ multiplex PCR; TCRdb's table is partial and in-frame only. V, J and clone size were drawn from that table, and D and trimming were deduced from the DNA. Of over 250,000 clones listed, 65% to 90% are singletons. The TCR comes from a human donor in a cohort sampled during active COVID-19. Source material: peripheral blood. The V call is TRBV9, the J call TRBJ2-1; D unclear. CDR3 amino acids: CASSVGRPEDEQFF. The CDR3 DNA reads TGTGCCAGCAGCGTAGGAAGGCCCGAGGATGAGCAGTTCTTC.